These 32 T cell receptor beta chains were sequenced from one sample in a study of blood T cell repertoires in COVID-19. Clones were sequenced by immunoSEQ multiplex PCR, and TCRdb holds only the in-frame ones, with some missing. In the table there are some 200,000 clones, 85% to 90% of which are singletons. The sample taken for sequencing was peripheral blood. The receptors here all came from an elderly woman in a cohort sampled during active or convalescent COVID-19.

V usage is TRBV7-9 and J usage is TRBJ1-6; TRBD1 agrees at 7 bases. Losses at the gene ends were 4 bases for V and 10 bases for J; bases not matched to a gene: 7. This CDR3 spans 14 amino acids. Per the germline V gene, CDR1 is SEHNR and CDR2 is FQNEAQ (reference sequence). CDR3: CASSYRGWSSPLHF. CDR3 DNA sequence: TGTGCCAGCAGCTACAGGGGATGGAGCTCACCCCTCCACTTT.

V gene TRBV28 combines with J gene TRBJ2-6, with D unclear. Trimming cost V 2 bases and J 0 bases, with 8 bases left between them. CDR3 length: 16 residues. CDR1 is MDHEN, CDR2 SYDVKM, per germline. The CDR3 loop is CASSLPLYSGANVLTF. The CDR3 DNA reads TGTGCCAGCAGTTTACCCTTATACTCTGGGGCCAACGTCCTGACTTTC.

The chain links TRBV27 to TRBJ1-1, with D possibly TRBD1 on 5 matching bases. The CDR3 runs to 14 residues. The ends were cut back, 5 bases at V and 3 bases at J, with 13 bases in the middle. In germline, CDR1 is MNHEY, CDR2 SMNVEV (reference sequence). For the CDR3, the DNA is TGTGCCAGCAGTCCCTATCGGGGGGACACTGAAGCTTTCTTT. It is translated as CASSPYRGDTEAFF.

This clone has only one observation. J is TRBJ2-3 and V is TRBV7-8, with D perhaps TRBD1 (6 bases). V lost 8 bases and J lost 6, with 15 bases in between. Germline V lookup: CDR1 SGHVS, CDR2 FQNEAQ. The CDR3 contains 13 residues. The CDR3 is CASSGGLKDTQYF. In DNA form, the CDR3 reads TGTGCCAGCTCTGGGGGCTTAAAGGATACGCAGTATTTT.

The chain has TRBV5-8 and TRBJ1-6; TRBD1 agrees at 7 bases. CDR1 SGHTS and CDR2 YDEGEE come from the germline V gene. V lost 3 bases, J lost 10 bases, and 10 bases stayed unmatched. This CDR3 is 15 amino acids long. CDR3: CASSSARGNRSPLHF. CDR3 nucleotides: TGTGCCAGCAGCTCTGCCAGGGGGAATCGATCACCCCTCCACTTT.

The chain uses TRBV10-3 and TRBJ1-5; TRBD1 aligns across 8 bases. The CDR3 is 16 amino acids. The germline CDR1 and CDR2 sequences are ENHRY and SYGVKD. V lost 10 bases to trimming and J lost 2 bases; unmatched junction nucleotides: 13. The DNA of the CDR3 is TGTGCCACCCGGGCCTGGACAGGGAACGGCAATCAGCCCCAGCATTTT. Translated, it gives CATRAWTGNGNQPQHF.

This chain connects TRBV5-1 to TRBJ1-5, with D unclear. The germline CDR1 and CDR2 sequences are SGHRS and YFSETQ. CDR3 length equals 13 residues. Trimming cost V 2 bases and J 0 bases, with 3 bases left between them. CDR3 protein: CASSFSSNQPQHF. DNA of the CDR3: TGCGCCAGCAGCTTTAGTAGCAATCAGCCCCAGCATTTT.

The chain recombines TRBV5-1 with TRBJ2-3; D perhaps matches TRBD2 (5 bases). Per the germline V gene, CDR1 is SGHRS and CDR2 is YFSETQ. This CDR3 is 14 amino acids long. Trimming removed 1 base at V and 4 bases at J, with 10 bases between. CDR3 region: CASSLPGSADTQYF. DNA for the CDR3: TGCGCCAGCAGCTTGCCGGGTAGCGCAGATACGCAGTATTTT.

CDR3 amino acids: CAWSPTGFSGNTIYF. The CDR3 DNA reads TGTGCCTGGAGTCCGACAGGGTTTAGCGGAAACACCATATATTTT. V gene TRBV30 combines with J gene TRBJ1-3, with 7 bases fitting TRBD1. This CDR3 comprises 15 residues. The V gene end was trimmed by 2 bases and the J gene end by 4 bases; junction bases not matched to a gene: 8. Germline assignment: CDR1 GTSNPN and CDR2 SVGIG (reference sequence).

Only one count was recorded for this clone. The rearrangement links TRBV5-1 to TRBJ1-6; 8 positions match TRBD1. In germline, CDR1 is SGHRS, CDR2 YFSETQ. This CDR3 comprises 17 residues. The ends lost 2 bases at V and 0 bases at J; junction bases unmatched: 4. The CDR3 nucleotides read TGCGCCAGCAGCTTCACGACAGGGGCCTCCTATAATTCACCCCTCCACTTT. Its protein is CASSFTTGASYNSPLHF.

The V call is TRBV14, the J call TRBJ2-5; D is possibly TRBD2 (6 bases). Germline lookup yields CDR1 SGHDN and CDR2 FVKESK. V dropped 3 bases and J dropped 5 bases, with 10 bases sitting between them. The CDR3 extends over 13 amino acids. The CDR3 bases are TGTGCCAGCAGCCAGCCGGAGGGGGAGACCCAGTACTTC. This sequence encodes CASSQPEGETQYF.

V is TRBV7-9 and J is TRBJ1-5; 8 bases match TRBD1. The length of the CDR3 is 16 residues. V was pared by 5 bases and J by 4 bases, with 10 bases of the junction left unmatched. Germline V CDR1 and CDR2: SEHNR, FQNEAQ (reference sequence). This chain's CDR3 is CASSPGGQAFNQPQHF. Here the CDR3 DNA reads TGTGCCAGCAGCCCAGGGGGACAGGCCTTTAATCAGCCCCAGCATTTT.

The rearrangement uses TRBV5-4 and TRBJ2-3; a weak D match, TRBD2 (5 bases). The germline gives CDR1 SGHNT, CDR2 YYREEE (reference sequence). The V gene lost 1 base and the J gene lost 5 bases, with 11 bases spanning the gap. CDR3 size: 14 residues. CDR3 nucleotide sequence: TGTGCCAGCAGCTTGTGGATAGCGAAAGATACGCAGTATTTT. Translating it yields CASSLWIAKDTQYF.

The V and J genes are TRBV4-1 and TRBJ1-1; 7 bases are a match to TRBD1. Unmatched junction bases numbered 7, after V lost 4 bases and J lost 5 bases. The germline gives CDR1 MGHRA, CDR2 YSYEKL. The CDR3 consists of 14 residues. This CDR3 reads CASSPQGGHTEAFF. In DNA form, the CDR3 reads TGCGCCAGCAGCCCCCAGGGGGGTCATACTGAAGCTTTCTTT.

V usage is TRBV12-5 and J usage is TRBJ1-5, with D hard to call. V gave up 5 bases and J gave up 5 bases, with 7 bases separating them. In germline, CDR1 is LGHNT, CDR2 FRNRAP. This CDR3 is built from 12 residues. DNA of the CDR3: TGTGCTAGTGGTCTAACTGATCAGCCCCAGCATTTT. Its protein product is CASGLTDQPQHF.

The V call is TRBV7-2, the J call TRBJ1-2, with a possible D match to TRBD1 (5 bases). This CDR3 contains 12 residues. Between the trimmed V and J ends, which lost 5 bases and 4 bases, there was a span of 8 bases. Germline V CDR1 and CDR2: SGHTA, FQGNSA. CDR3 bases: TGTGCCAGCAGCCCGACAGCCTATGGCTACACCTTC. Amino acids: CASSPTAYGYTF.

Here the CDR3 DNA reads TGTGCCACCTCGGGGTTGTCCTACGAGCAGTACTTC. This sequence encodes CATSGLSYEQYF. This chain joins TRBV24-1 and TRBJ2-7; D perhaps matches TRBD2 (5 bases). Trimming shortened V by 9 bases and J by 1 base, and 9 bases separated the two germline ends. CDR1 is KGHDR and CDR2 is SFDVKD in the germline V gene. The CDR3 loop spans 12 amino acids.

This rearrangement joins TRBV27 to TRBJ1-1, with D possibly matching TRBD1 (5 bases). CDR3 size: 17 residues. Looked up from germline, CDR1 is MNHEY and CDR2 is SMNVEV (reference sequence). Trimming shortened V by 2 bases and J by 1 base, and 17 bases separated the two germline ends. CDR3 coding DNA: TGTGCCAGCAGTTTAACCCCCTATGGACACACGAACACTGAAGCTTTCTTT. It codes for CASSLTPYGHTNTEAFF.

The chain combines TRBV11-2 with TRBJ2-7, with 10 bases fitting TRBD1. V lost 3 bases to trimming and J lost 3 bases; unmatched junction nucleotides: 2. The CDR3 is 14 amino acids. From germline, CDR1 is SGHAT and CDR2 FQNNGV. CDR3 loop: CASSFGTGDYEQYV. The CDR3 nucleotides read TGTGCCAGCAGCTTCGGGACAGGGGACTACGAGCAGTACGTC.

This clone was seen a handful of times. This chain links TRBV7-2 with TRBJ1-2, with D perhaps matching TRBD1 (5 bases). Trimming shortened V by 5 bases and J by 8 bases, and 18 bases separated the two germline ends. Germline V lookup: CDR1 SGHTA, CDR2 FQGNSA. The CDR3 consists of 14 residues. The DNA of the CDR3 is TGTGCCAGCAGCCCAGCTGGGGGGTATAGGGGCTACACCTTC. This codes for CASSPAGGYRGYTF.

DNA of the CDR3: TGTGCCAGCTCACCGATTGACAGGCGCTCTAATGAAAAACTGTTTTTT. Its translation: CASSPIDRRSNEKLFF. J is TRBJ1-4 and V is TRBV18, with D maybe TRBD1 (6 bases). In germline, CDR1 is KGHSH, CDR2 LQKENI. The germline V and J ends were trimmed by 3 bases and 3 bases, with 14 bases remaining between them. The CDR3 contains 16 residues. Filled out from reference TRBV18 and TRBJ1-4, the complete variable domain reads NAGVMQNPRHLVRRRGQEARLRCSPMKGHSHVYWYRQLPEEGLKFMVYLQKENIIDESGMPKERFSAEFPKEGPSILRIQQVVRGDSAAYFCASSPIDRRSNEKLFFGSGTQLSVL.

The CDR3, as DNA: TGTGCCAGCAGTACCTTTGGCGTAAGGAGCTCCTACAATGAGCAGTTCTTC. Translation gives CASSTFGVRSSYNEQFF. This chain joins TRBV27 and TRBJ2-1; D ambiguous. Germline V gene lookup returns CDR1 MNHEY and CDR2 SMNVEV (reference sequence). Trimming pared 5 bases from V and 0 bases from J, leaving 17 bases between. The CDR3 has 17 residues.

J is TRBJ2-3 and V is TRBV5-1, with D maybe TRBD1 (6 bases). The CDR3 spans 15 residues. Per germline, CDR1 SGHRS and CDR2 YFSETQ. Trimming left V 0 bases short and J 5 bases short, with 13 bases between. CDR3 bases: TGCGCCAGCAGCTTGGTCGAGCAGGGGTTAGATACGCAGTATTTT. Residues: CASSLVEQGLDTQYF.

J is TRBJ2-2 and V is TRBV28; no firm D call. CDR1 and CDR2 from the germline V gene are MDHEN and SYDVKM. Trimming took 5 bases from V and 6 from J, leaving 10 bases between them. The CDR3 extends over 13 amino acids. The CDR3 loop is CASSQSGAGELFF. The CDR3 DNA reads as TGTGCCAGCAGTCAATCAGGCGCCGGGGAGCTGTTTTTT.

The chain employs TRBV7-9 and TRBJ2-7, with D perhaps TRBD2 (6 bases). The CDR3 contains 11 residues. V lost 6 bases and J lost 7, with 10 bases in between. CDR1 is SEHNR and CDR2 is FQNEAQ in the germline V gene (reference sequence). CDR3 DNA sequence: TGTGCCAGCAGGTATGCGGGGGAGCAGTACTTC. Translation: CASRYAGEQYF.

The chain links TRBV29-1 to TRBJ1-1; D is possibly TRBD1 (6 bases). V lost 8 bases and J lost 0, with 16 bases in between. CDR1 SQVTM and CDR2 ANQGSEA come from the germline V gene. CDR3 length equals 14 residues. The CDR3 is CSLRGGAVNTEAFF. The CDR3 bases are TGCAGCCTGAGGGGGGGAGCGGTGAACACTGAAGCTTTCTTT.

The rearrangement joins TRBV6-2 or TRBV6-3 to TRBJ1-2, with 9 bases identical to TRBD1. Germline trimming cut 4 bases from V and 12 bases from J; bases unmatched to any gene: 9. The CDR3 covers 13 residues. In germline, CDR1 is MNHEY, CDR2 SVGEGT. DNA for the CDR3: TGTGCCAGCAGTTTTTCTGGCGGGACAGGGAACACCTTC. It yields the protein CASSFSGGTGNTF.

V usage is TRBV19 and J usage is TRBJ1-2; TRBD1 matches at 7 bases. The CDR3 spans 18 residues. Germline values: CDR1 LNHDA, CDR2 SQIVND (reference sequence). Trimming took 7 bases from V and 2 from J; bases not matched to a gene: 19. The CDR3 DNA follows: TGTGCCAGTAAAGACGAGAAAAGAATGGGACAGTCAAACTATGGCTACACCTTC. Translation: CASKDEKRMGQSNYGYTF.

The CDR3: CASSPAGGKNNSPLHF. DNA for the CDR3: TGCGCCAGCAGCCCTGCAGGGGGGAAAAATAATTCACCCCTCCACTTT. The chain links TRBV4-1 to TRBJ1-6; 7 positions agree with TRBD1. This CDR3 spans 16 amino acids. With V trimmed by 4 bases and J by 5 bases, 8 bases remained unmatched. CDR1 and CDR2 (germline): MGHRA, YSYEKL.

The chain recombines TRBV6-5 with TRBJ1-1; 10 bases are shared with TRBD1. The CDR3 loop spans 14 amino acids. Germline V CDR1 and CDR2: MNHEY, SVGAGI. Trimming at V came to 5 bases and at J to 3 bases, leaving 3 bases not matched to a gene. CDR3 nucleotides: TGTGCCAGCAGTATCGGACAGGGGGACACTGAAGCTTTCTTT. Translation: CASSIGQGDTEAFF.

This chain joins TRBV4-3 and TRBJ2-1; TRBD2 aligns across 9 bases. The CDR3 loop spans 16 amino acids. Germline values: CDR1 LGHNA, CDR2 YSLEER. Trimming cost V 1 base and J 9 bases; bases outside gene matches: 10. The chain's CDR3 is CASSQVLAGGQSEQFF. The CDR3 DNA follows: TGCGCCAGCAGCCAAGTCCTCGCGGGGGGGCAGAGTGAGCAGTTCTTC.

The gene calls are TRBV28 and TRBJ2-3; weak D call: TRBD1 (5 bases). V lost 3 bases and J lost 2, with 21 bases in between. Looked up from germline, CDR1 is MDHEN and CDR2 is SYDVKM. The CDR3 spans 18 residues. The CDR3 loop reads CASSFAPPGQGFTDTQYF. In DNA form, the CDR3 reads TGTGCCAGCAGTTTCGCCCCCCCCGGTCAGGGTTTCACAGATACGCAGTATTTT.